This passage covers 3 T cell receptor beta chains from one sample sequenced in a study of vaccination and CD4 T cells after COVID-19. Their antigens are not known. Once obtained from cultured CD4+ T cells, the DNA was sequenced using the Oncomine TCR Beta short-read assay. TCRdb recomputed calls from the PCR reads with MiXCR, one row per CDR3 protein. In the table there are 10,000 to 15,000 distinct CDR3 sequences, roughly half of which are singletons. Specified treatment: approximately 10-day PBMC culture with coronavirus spike peptide pools or control peptides (ViraFEST assay). Sample: CD4+ T cells from blood, cultured in vitro. These receptors all stem from a human donor who had recovered from COVID-19.

The gene calls are TRBV5-1 and TRBJ1-1, with D uncertain. V dropped 0 bases and J dropped 6 bases, with 15 bases sitting between them. The CDR3 contains 15 residues. The germline CDR1 and CDR2 sequences are SGHRS and YFSETQ. The CDR3 protein is CASSLDGRPLAEAFF. DNA for the CDR3: TGCGCCAGCAGCTTGGATGGACGGCCTCTGGCTGAAGCTTTCTTT.

The V and J genes are TRBV19 and TRBJ1-5; no definite D call. Trimming pared 0 bases from V and 6 bases from J, leaving 12 bases between. The CDR3 runs 15 residues. The V gene's germline CDR1 is LNHDA and CDR2 SQIVND (reference sequence). Here the CDR3 DNA reads TGTGCCAGTAGTATAGATCGGGCGGGCGGTCAGCCCCAGCATTTT. This encodes CASSIDRAGGQPQHF. Supplemented by reference TRBV19 and TRBJ1-5, the full variable domain reads DGGITQSPKYLFRKEGQNVTLSCEQNLNHDAMYWYRQDPGQGLRLIYYSQIVNDFQKGDIAEGYSVSREKKESFPLTVTSAQKNPTAFYLCASSIDRAGGQPQHFGDGTRLSIL.

The rearrangement links TRBV9 to TRBJ1-1, with D perhaps matching TRBD1 (5 bases). Germline CDR1 and CDR2: SGDLS and YYNGEE. This CDR3 comprises 16 residues. The V end lost 0 bases, the J end lost 3 bases, and 15 bases lay between the germline ends. DNA for the CDR3: TGTGCCAGCAGCGTAGATGGGCAGGGTGGACACACTGAAGCTTTCTTT. Translated: CASSVDGQGGHTEAFF.